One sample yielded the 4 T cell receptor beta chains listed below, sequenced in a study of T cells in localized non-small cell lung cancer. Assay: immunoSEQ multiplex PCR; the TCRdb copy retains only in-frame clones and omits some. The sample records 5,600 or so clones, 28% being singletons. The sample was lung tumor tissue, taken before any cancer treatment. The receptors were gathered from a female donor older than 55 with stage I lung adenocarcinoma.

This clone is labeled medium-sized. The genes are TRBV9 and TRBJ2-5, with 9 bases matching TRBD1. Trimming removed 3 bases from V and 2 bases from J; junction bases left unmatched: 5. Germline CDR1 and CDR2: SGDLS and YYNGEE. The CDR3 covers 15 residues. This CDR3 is CASSAGTGTQETQYF. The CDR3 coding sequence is TGTGCCAGCAGCGCCGGGACAGGGACACAAGAGACCCAGTACTTC.

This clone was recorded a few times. This CDR3 reads CASSFSGAPNYGYTF. The CDR3 coding sequence is TGTGCCAGCAGTTTCTCCGGGGCCCCTAACTATGGCTACACCTTC. The chain recombines TRBV6-8 with TRBJ1-2, with D tentatively TRBD1 (5 bases). The length of the CDR3 is 15 residues. V gave up 4 bases and J gave up 0 bases, with 12 bases separating them. CDR1 MNHGY and CDR2 SAAAGT come from the germline V gene.

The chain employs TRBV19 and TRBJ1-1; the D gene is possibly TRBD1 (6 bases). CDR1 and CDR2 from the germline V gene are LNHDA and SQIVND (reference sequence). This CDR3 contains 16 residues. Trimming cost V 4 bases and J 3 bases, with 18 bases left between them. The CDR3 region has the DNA TGTGCCAGTAGTACGTACGGCGGGGGGGCCCACACTGAAGCTTTCTTT. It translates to CASSTYGGGAHTEAFF.

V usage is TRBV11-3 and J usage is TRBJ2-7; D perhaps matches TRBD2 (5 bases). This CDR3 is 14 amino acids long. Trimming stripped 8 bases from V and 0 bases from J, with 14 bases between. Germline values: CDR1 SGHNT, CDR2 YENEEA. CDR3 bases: TGTGCCAGCGGAAGGGAGTTGCACTCCTACGAGCAGTACTTC. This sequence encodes CASGRELHSYEQYF.